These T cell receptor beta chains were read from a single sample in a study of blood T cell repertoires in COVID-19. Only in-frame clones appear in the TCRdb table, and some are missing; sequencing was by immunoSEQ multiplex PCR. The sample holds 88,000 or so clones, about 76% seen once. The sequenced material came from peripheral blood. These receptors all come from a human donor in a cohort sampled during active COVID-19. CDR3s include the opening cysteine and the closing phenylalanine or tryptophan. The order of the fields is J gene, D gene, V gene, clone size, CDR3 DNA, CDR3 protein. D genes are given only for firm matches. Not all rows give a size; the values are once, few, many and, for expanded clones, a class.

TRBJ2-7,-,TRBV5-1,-,TGCGCCAGCAGCTCGACACTAGCTACCTACGAGCAGTACTTC,CASSSTLATYEQYF
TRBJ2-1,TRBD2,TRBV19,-,TGTGCCAGTAGTACCTCTGACGCCAGCGGGAGGGTCTCCTACAATGAGCAGTTCTTC,CASSTSDASGRVSYNEQFF
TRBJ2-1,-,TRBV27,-,TGTGCCAGCAGGGGTGGGGCCTCGGGGGATGAGCAGTTCTTC,CASRGGASGDEQFF
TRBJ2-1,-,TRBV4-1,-,TGCGCCAGCAGCCAACGATTTGACTACGGGTCGAATGAGCAGTTCTTC,CASSQRFDYGSNEQFF
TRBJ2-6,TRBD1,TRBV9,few,TGTGCCAGCAGCGCAACCGGGACAGGCTACTCTGGGGCCAACGTCCTGACTTTC,CASSATGTGYSGANVLTF
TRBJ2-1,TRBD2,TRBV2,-,TGTGCCAGCAGTCCCCGGACTAGCGGTTCCGATGAGCAGTTCTTC,CASSPRTSGSDEQFF
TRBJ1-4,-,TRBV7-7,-,TGTGCTAGCAGCTTACACCCGCCAGGGGCGTCAACTAATGAAAAACTGTTTTTT,CASSLHPPGASTNEKLFF
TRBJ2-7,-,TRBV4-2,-,TGTGCCAGCAGCCTCTCCGGGACTCCTGCCTACGAGCAGTACTTC,CASSLSGTPAYEQYF
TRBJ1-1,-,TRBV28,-,TGTGCCAGCAGTTTTGACAGACCCTACACTGAAGCTTTCTTT,CASSFDRPYTEAFF
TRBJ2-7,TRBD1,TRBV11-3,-,TGTGCCAGCAGCAAGGGGACAGACTACGAGCAGTACTTC,CASSKGTDYEQYF
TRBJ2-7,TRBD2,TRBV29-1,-,TGCAGCGCAAAGGGCGGGGGATTGTCCTACGAGCAGTACTTC,CSAKGGGLSYEQYF
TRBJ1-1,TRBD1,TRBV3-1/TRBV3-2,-,TGTGCCAGCAGCATACTCAGGGGGCGAGGTACTGAAGCTTTCTTT,CASSILRGRGTEAFF
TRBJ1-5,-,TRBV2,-,TGTGCCAGCAGGGCTGTGGGGAGGAATCAGCCCCAGCATTTT,CASRAVGRNQPQHF
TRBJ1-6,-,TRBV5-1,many,TGCGCCAGCAGCGAACAGGCCCCTCGAAATTCACCCCTCCACTTT,CASSEQAPRNSPLHF
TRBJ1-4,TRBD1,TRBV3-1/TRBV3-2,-,TGTGCCAGCAGCCACCGGGACAGGGGTGAAAAACTGTTTTTT,CASSHRDRGEKLFF
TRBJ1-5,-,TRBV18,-,TGTGCCAGCGCGGACATCGGTAGCAATCAGCCCCAGCATTTT,CASADIGSNQPQHF
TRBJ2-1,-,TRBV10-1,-,TGCGCCAGCAGCACGTCGGGAGTTGAGCAGTTCTTC,CASSTSGVEQFF
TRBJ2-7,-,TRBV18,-,TGTGCCAGCTCACCATTTGGAGGGGCGCCCTACGAGCAGTACTTC,CASSPFGGAPYEQYF
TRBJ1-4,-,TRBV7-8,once,TGTGCCAGCAGCTCGGGTCAAAGAGCAACTAATGAAAAACTGTTTTTT,CASSSGQRATNEKLFF
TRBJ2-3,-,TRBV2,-,TGTGCCAGCAGGCTTCGGAGGGGCACGCAGTATTTT,CASRLRRGTQYF
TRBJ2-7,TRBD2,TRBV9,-,TGTGCCAGCAGCCCGCGGGCGCTAGCGGGACTCGAGCAGTACTTC,CASSPRALAGLEQYF
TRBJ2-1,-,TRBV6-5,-,TGTGCCAGCAGCCGTACAGGAAACAATGAGCAGTTCTTC,CASSRTGNNEQFF